This record covers a single T cell receptor (beta chain). Its antigen is not known. From germline, CDR1 is GTSNPN and CDR2 SVGIG (reference sequence). The CDR3 runs 13 residues. V dropped 6 bases and J dropped 0 bases, with 11 bases sitting between them. A multiplex PCR was run with 60 Vbeta primers and 13 Jbeta primers. Data came from immunoSEQ multiplex PCR; TCRdb stores just in-frame clones and leaves some out. Altogether 95,000 to 150,000 clones are present, around 82% being singletons, with the ten largest covering around 1.3%. This sample is drawn from a study of cytomegalovirus exposure and HLA in healthy donors. Turning to the study itself: Earlier sequencing of 150 million to 200 million T cells yielded around 120 million unique TCR beta sequences. Study-wide findings and caveats: Accounts indicate the classifier identified cytomegalovirus status with strong specificity and sensitivity. Owing to their indistinguishability, certain V segments, notably TRBV6-2 and TRBV6-3, were excluded. In vitro, three CMV-associated chains proved specific for CMV antigens.

Input material: PBMCs. This sequence joins TRBV30 and TRBJ1-2; D gene unclear. The receptor was derived from a female donor in good health and CMV-seronegative. This chain's CDR3 is CACSRGSNYGYTF. The CDR3 DNA sequence: TGTGCCTGTTCTCGGGGATCTAACTATGGCTACACCTTC.